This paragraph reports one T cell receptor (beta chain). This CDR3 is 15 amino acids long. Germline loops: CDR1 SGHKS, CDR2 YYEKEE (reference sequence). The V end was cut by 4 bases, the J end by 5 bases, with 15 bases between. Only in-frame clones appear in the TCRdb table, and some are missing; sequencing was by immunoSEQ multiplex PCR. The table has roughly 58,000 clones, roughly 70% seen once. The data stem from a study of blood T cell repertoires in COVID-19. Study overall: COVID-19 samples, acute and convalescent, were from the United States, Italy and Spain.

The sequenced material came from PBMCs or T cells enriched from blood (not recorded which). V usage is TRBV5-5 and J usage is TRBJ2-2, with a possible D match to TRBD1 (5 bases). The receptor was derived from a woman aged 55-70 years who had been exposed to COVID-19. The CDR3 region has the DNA TGTGCCAGCAGCCCCCAGGGTGTGGGGACCGGGGAGCTGTTTTTT. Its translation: CASSPQGVGTGELFF.